This TCR beta chain comes out of a study of shared clonotypes between healthy human individuals. Points from the study as a whole: Non-shared clonotypes had lower generation probabilities than those shared by all four donors.

The table came from immunoSEQ multiplex PCR; TCRdb's copy has only in-frame clones and leaves some out. The sample records millions of clones, approximately 95% being singletons. Per the germline V gene, CDR1 is MNHEY and CDR2 is SMNVEV (reference sequence). Trimming at V came to 6 bases and at J to 3 bases, leaving 5 bases not matched to a gene. The length of the CDR3 is 14 residues. A remark on this clone: Its antigen is undetermined.

Sample: naive CD4+ T cells from PBMCs. Stated subset: CD45RA+ positively selected. The chain carries TRBV27 and TRBJ1-1, with 9 bases matching TRBD1. The clonotype was recovered from a man aged 18 to 35 in good health. Some clones in this sample may be carry-over from other donors' samples. The CDR3: CASRTGTGHTEAFF. DNA for the CDR3: TGTGCCAGCAGGACCGGGACAGGGCACACTGAAGCTTTCTTT.